The 4 T cell receptor beta chains given below trace back to one sample, sequenced in a study of T cell changes during pregnancy in multiple sclerosis. The repertoire was sequenced with immunoSEQ multiplex PCR; TCRdb's copy has only in-frame clones and lacks some. The repertoire includes about 47,000 clones, approximately 92% of them detected once, and 7% to 10% sits in the top ten. The material sequenced was CD8+ T cells from peripheral blood mononuclear cells, taken in the second trimester of pregnancy. Source of these receptors: a female donor with multiple sclerosis, enrolled in a pregnancy study.

This chain uses TRBV19 with TRBJ1-2; TRBD1 agrees at 7 bases. Germline assignment: CDR1 LNHDA and CDR2 SQIVND (reference sequence). Germline trimming cut 3 bases from V and 5 bases from J; bases unmatched to any gene: 9. The CDR3 contains 15 residues. CDR3 coding DNA: TGTGCCAGTAGTATCTCGAGCACAGGGGTTTATGGCTACACCTTC. Its protein product is CASSISSTGVYGYTF. Complete variable domain (other parts from reference TRBV19 and TRBJ1-2): DGGITQSPKYLFRKEGQNVTLSCEQNLNHDAMYWYRQDPGQGLRLIYYSQIVNDFQKGDIAEGYSVSREKKESFPLTVTSAQKNPTAFYLCASSISSTGVYGYTFGSGTRLTVV.

V is TRBV4-2 and J is TRBJ2-1; TRBD1 agrees at 10 bases. Germline values: CDR1 LGHNA, CDR2 YNFKEQ. This CDR3 region has 14 residues. Trimming at V came to 4 bases and at J to 7 bases, leaving 4 bases not matched to a gene. The CDR3 sequence: CASSPLDRGNEQFF. CDR3 nucleotides: TGTGCCAGCAGCCCTTTGGACAGGGGGAATGAGCAGTTCTTC.

This clone has a single count. The chain recombines TRBV19 with TRBJ2-1, with D possibly matching TRBD1 (5 bases). The CDR3 runs 14 residues. Between the trimmed V and J ends, which lost 6 bases and 3 bases, there was a span of 12 bases. Germline V CDR1 and CDR2: LNHDA, SQIVND (reference sequence). The CDR3 DNA is TGTGCCAGTAGCCCAATAACAGGCTACAATGAGCAGTTCTTC. It specifies CASSPITGYNEQFF.

CDR3 coding DNA: TGTGCCAGCAACCAACAGGGGTCCGCTGAAGCTTTCTTT. Translating gives CASNQQGSAEAFF. The chain recombines TRBV25-1 with TRBJ1-1; the match to TRBD1 covers 7 bases. The CDR3 runs 13 residues. V was clipped by 7 bases and J by 6 bases; unmatched bases: 8. Germline CDR1 and CDR2: MGHDK and SYGVNS. The whole variable domain, filled in from reference TRBV25-1 and TRBJ1-1, reads EADIYQTPRYLVIGTGKKITLECSQTMGHDKMYWYQQDPGMELHLIHYSYGVNSTEKGDLSSESTVSRIRTEHFPLTLESARPSHTSQYLCASNQQGSAEAFFGQGTRLTVV.